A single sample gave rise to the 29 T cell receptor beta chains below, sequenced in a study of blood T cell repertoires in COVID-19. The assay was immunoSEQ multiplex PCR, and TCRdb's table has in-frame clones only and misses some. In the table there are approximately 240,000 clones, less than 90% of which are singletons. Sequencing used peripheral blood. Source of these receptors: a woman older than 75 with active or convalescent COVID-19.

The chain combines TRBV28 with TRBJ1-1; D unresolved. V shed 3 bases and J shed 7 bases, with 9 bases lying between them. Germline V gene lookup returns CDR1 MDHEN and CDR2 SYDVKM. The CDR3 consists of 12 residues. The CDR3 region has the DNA TGTGCCAGCAGTTTGCAACAGAATGAAGCTTTCTTT. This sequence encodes CASSLQQNEAFF. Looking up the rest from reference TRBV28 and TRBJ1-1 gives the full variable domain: DVKVTQSSRYLVKRTGEKVFLECVQDMDHENMFWYRQDPGLGLRLIYFSYDVKMKEKGDIPEGYSVSREKKERFSLILESASTNQTSMYLCASSLQQNEAFFGQGTRLTVV.

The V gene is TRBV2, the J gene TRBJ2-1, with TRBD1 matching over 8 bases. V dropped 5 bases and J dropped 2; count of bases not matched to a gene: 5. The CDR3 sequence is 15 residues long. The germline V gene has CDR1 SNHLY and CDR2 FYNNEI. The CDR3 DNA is TGTGCCAGCAGTCGGACAGGGCCAACCTACAATGAGCAGTTCTTC. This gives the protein CASSRTGPTYNEQFF.

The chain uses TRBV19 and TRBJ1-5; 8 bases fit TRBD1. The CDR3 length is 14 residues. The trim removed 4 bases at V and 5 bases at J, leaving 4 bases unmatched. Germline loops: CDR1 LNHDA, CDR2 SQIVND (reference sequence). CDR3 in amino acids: CASSTGGAHQPQHF. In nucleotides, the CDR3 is TGTGCCAGTAGTACAGGGGGCGCGCATCAGCCCCAGCATTTT.

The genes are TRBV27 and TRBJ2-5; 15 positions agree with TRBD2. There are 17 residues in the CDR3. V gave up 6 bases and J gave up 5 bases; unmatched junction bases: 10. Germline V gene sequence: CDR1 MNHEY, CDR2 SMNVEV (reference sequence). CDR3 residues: CASRRTSGGATVETQYF. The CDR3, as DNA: TGTGCCAGCAGGCGGACTAGCGGGGGGGCCACCGTTGAGACCCAGTACTTC.

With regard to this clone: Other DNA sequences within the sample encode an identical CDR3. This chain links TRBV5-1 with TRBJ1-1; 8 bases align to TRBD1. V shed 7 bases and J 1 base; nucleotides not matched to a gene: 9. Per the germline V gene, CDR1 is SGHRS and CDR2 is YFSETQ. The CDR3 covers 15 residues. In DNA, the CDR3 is TGCGCCAGCTCATCCCCCGGGACAGGGAACACTGAAGCTTTCTTT. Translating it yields CASSSPGTGNTEAFF.

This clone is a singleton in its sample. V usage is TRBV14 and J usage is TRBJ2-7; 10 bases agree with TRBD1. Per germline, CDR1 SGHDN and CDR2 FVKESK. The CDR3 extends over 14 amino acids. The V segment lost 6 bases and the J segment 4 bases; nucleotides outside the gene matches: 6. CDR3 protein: CASSPGTGAYEQYF. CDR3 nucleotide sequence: TGTGCCAGCAGTCCCGGGACAGGGGCTTACGAGCAGTACTTC.

Here the CDR3 reads CASSQVWQPGLAGFEQYF. CDR3 nucleotide sequence: TGTGCCAGCAGCCAAGTTTGGCAACCGGGACTAGCGGGATTCGAGCAGTACTTC. The chain is built from TRBV4-2 and TRBJ2-7, with 13 bases matching TRBD2. Germline lookup yields CDR1 LGHNA and CDR2 YNFKEQ. After removal of 1 base from V and 6 bases from J, the junction contained 12 bases not matched to a gene. This CDR3 is 18 amino acids long.

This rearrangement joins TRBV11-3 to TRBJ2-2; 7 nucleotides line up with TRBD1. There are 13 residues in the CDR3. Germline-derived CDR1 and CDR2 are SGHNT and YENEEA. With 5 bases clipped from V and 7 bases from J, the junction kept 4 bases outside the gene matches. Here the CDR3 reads CASSPDRVGELFF. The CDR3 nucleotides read TGTGCCAGCAGCCCCGACAGGGTCGGGGAGCTGTTTTTT.

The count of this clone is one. CDR3 loop: CASSLRGGRDTQYF. CDR3 in DNA: TGTGCCAGCAGCTTAAGGGGGGGCCGAGATACGCAGTATTTT. V gene TRBV7-2 combines with J gene TRBJ2-3, with D tentatively TRBD2 (7 bases). With 2 bases removed from V and 5 bases from J, the gap between germline ends came to 11 bases. This CDR3 contains 14 residues. Germline V gene data show CDR1 as SGHTA and CDR2 as FQGNSA.

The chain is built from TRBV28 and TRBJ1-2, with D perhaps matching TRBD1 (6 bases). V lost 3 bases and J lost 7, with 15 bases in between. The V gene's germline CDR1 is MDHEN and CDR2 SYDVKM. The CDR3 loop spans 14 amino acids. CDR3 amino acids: CASSFGDRMGGYTF. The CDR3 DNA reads TGTGCCAGCAGTTTTGGCGACAGGATGGGTGGCTACACCTTC.

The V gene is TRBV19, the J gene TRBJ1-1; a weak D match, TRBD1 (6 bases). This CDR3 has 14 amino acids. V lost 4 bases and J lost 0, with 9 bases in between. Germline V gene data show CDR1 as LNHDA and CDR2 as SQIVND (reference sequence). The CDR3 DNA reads TGTGCCAGTAGTAACAGGGCCGTGAACACTGAAGCTTTCTTT. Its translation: CASSNRAVNTEAFF.

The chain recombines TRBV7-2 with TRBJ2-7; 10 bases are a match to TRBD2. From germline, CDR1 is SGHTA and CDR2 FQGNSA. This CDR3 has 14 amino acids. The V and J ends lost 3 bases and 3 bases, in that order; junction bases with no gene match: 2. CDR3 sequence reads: CASSFRTSGYEQYF. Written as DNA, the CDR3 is TGTGCCAGCAGCTTTAGGACTAGCGGCTACGAGCAGTACTTC.

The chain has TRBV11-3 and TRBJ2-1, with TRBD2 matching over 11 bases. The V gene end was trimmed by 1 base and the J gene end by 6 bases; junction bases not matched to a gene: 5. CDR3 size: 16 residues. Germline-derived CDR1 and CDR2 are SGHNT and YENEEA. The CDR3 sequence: CASSLVAGGLINEQFF. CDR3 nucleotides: TGTGCCAGCAGCTTAGTAGCGGGGGGGTTAATCAATGAGCAGTTCTTC.

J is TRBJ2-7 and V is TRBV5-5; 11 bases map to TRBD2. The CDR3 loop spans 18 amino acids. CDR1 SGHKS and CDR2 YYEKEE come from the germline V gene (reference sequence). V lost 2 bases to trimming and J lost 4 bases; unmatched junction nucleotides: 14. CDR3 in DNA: TGTGCCAGCAGCTTCACCCCTCAGACTAGCGGGATAGGGTACGAGCAGTACTTC. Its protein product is CASSFTPQTSGIGYEQYF.

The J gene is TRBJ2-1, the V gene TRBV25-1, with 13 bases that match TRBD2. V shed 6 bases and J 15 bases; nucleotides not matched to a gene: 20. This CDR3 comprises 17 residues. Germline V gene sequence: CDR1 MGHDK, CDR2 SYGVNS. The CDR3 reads CASSPDTPGLAGNPLFF. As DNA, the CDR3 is TGTGCCAGCAGCCCAGATACACCGGGACTAGCGGGAAATCCGCTGTTCTTC.

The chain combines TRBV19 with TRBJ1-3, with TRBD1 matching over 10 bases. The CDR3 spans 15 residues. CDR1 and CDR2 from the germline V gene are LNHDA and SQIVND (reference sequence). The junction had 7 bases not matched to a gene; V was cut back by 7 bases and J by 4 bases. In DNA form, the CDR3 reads TGTGCCAGTACCCCCGGGGGACAGGGGGGAAACACCATATATTTT. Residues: CASTPGGQGGNTIYF.

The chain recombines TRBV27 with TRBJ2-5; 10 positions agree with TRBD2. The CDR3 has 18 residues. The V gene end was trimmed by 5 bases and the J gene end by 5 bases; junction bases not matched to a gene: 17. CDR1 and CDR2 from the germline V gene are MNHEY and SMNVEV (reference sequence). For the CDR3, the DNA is TGTGCCAGCAGTACCCGGTGGACTAGCGGTCACCCGGGGGAGACCCAGTACTTC. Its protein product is CASSTRWTSGHPGETQYF.

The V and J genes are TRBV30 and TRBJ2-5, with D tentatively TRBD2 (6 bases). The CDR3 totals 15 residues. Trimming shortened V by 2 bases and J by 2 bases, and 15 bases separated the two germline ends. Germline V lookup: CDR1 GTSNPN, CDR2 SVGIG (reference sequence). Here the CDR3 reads CAWSLTGTLQETQYF. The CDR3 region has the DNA TGTGCCTGGAGTCTAACCGGGACTCTGCAAGAGACCCAGTACTTC.

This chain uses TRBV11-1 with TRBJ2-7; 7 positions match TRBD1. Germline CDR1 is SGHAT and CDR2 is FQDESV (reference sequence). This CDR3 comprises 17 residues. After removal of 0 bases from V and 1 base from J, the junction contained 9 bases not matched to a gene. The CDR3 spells CASSLAFGQVISYEQYF. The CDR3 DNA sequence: TGTGCCAGCAGCTTAGCTTTTGGACAGGTGATTTCCTACGAGCAGTACTTC.

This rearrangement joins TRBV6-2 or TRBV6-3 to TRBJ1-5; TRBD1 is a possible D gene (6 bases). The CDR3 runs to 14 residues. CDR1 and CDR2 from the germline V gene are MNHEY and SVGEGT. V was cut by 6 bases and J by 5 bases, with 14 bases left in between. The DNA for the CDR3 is TGTGCCAGCAGCCTTAGACAGGCCGATCAGCCCCAGCATTTT. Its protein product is CASSLRQADQPQHF.

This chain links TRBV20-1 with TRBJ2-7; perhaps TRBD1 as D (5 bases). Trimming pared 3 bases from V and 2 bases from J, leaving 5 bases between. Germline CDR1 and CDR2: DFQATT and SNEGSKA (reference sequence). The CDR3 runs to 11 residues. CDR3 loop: CSARDTYEQYF. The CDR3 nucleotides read TGCAGTGCTAGGGACACCTACGAGCAGTACTTC.

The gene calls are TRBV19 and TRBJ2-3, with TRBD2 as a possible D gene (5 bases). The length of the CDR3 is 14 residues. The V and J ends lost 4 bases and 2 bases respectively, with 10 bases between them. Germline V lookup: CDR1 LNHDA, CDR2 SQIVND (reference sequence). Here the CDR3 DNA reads TGTGCCAGTAGTAACACGGGATCCACAGATACGCAGTATTTT. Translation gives CASSNTGSTDTQYF. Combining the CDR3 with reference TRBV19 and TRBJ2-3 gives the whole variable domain DGGITQSPKYLFRKEGQNVTLSCEQNLNHDAMYWYRQDPGQGLRLIYYSQIVNDFQKGDIAEGYSVSREKKESFPLTVTSAQKNPTAFYLCASSNTGSTDTQYFGPGTRLTVL.

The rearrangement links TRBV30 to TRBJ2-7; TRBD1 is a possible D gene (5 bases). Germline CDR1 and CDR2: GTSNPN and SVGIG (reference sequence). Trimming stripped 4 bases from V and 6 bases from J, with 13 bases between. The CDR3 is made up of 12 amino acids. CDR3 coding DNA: TGTGCCTGGACCAGGGTCCCTACCGAGCAGTACTTC. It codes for CAWTRVPTEQYF.

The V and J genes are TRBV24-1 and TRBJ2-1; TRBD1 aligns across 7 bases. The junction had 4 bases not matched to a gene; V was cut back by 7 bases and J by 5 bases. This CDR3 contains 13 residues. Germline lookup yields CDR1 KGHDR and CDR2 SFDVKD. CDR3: CATSADRDNEQFF. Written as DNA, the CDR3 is TGTGCCACCAGCGCCGACAGGGACAATGAGCAGTTCTTC.

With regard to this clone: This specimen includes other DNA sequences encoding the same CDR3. The CDR3 nucleotides are TGTGCCACCAGTGACCCGGACAGGGGAGATCAGCCCCAGCATTTT. It yields the protein CATSDPDRGDQPQHF. This chain links TRBV24-1 with TRBJ1-5; TRBD1 matches 9 bases. Germline CDR1 reads KGHDR; CDR2 reads SFDVKD. V was clipped by 4 bases and J by 5 bases; unmatched bases: 5. The CDR3 contains 15 residues.

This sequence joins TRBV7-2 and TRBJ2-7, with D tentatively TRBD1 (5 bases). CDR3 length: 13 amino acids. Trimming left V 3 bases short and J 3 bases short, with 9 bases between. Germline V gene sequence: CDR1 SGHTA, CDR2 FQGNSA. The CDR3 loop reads CASSFGQRYEQYF. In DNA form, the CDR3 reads TGTGCCAGCAGCTTCGGACAACGCTACGAGCAGTACTTC.

This CDR3 reads CASSSSKSGKNTGELFF. DNA of the CDR3: TGTGCCAGCAGCTCCTCCAAGAGCGGGAAGAACACCGGGGAGCTGTTTTTT. The chain employs TRBV7-3 and TRBJ2-2, with 7 bases fitting TRBD2. CDR1 is SGHTA and CDR2 is FQGTGA in the germline V gene. The ends lost 4 bases at V and 1 base at J; junction bases unmatched: 9. This CDR3 is built from 17 residues.

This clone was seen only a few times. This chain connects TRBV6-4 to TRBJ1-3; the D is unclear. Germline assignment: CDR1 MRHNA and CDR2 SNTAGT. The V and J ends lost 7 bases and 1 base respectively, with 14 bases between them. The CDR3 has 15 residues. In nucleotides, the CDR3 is TGTGCCAGCACCACGACGGAGGGTTCTGGAAACACCATATATTTT. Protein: CASTTTEGSGNTIYF.

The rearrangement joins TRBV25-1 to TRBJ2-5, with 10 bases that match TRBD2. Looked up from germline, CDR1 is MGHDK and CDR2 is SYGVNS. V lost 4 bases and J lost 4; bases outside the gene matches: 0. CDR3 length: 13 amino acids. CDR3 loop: CASSASGRETQYF. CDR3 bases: TGTGCCAGCAGTGCTAGCGGGAGAGAGACCCAGTACTTC.